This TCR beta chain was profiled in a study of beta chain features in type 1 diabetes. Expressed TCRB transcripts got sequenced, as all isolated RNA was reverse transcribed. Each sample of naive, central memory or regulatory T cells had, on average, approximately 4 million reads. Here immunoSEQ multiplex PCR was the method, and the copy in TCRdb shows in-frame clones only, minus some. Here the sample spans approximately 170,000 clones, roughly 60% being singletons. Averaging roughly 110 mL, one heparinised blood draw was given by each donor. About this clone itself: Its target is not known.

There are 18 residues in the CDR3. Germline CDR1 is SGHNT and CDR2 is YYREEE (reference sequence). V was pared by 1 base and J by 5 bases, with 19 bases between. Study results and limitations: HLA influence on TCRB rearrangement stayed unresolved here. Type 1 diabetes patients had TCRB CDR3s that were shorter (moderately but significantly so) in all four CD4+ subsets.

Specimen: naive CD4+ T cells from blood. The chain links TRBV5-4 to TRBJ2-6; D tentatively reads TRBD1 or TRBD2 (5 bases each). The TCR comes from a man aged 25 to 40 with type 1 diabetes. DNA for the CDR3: TGTGCCAGCAGCTTGAGTCAGGGTGGGGGTTGGTGGGCCAACGTCCTGACTTTC. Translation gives CASSLSQGGGWWANVLTF.